The 9 T cell receptor beta chains in this list originate from one sample, sequenced in a study of cytomegalovirus exposure and HLA in healthy donors (dated by TCRdb to the late 2010s). The library was prepared using the immunoSEQ multiplex PCR assay. A mixture of 60 forward primers for TCR Vbeta segments and 13 reverse primers for TCR Jbeta segments was used in the multiplex PCR. TCRdb took this table from immuneACCESS and kept in-frame rearrangements with V and J called. Such tables lack part of the clones; where checked against another copy, unresolved V genes explain under half of the gap, and the rest is unexplained. This sample has some 180,000 clones in its table, and around 82% of those were observed once. The leading ten clones occupy 13% to 15% of the sample. The sequenced sample was PBMCs. These receptors all come from a woman aged 25 to 39 in good health and CMV-seropositive.

This clone was recorded many times. J is TRBJ2-7 and V is TRBV9; 7 nucleotides align to TRBD2. The trim removed 0 bases at V and 4 bases at J, leaving 4 bases unmatched. Germline CDR1 is SGDLS and CDR2 is YYNGEE. The CDR3 is made up of 14 amino acids. The CDR3 is CASSVAPSGYEQYF. The CDR3 DNA sequence: TGTGCCAGCAGCGTAGCTCCTAGCGGTTACGAGCAGTACTTC.

The V and J genes are TRBV28 and TRBJ2-3, with 8 bases matching TRBD1. V gave up 5 bases and J gave up 4 bases; unmatched junction bases: 11. Germline CDR1 reads MDHEN; CDR2 reads SYDVKM. CDR3 length: 16 residues. The CDR3 spells CASSTRTGHTADTQYF. CDR3 DNA sequence: TGTGCCAGCAGTACCCGGACAGGGCATACGGCAGATACGCAGTATTTT.

This clone was seen more than once but under ten times. J is TRBJ2-3 and V is TRBV10-3; D is perhaps TRBD1 (7 bases). Germline V gene data show CDR1 as ENHRY and CDR2 as SYGVKD. Trimming shortened V by 6 bases and J by 1 base, and 11 bases separated the two germline ends. The CDR3 spans 14 residues. CDR3 nucleotide sequence: TGTGCCATCAGGGAGGGGGCGGGCACAGATACGCAGTATTTT. Translating gives CAIREGAGTDTQYF.

The gene calls are TRBV9 and TRBJ1-1, with 10 bases that match TRBD1. The length of the CDR3 is 15 residues. Germline V gene sequence: CDR1 SGDLS, CDR2 YYNGEE. Germline trimming cut 4 bases from V and 5 bases from J; bases unmatched to any gene: 8. The CDR3: CASSPSTGQGTEAFF. CDR3 nucleotides: TGTGCCAGCAGCCCTAGTACGGGACAGGGGACTGAAGCTTTCTTT. Complete variable domain (other parts from reference TRBV9 and TRBJ1-1): DSGVTQTPKHLITATGQRVTLRCSPRSGDLSVYWYQQSLDQGLQFLIQYYNGEERAKGNILERFSAQQFPDLHSELNLSSLELGDSALYFCASSPSTGQGTEAFFGQGTRLTVV.

This rearrangement joins TRBV27 to TRBJ2-7; 9 bases match TRBD1. The trim removed 8 bases at V and 4 bases at J, leaving 12 bases unmatched. Looked up from germline, CDR1 is MNHEY and CDR2 is SMNVEV (reference sequence). The CDR3 covers 15 residues. The CDR3 bases are TGTGCCAGCGGAGGGGGACAGGGTGCGATGTACGAGCAGTACTTC. Translating gives CASGGGQGAMYEQYF.

This chain uses TRBV11-2 with TRBJ2-3, with D perhaps TRBD1 (7 bases). Trimming stripped 0 bases from V and 4 bases from J, with 8 bases between. CDR1 is SGHAT, CDR2 FQNNGV, per germline. There are 14 residues in the CDR3. The DNA for the CDR3 is TGTGCCAGCAGCTTAGACAGGGGGGCAGATACGCAGTATTTT. Protein sequence: CASSLDRGADTQYF.

V and J are TRBV5-8 and TRBJ2-7; D possibly corresponds to TRBD1 (6 bases). This CDR3 is 14 amino acids long. V lost 0 bases and J 3 bases, leaving 10 bases between the germline ends. CDR1 and CDR2 (germline): SGHTS, YDEGEE. The CDR3 DNA reads TGTGCCAGCAGCTTGGCTGTCAGGGGCTACGAGCAGTACTTC. It specifies CASSLAVRGYEQYF.

V is TRBV19 and J is TRBJ1-4; unclear D gene. Trimming removed 3 bases at V and 2 bases at J, with 10 bases between. There are 15 residues in the CDR3. Germline CDR1 and CDR2: LNHDA and SQIVND (reference sequence). CDR3 in DNA: TGTGCCAGTAGTATGAGGGCTCTGACTAATGAAAAACTGTTTTTT. Amino acid sequence: CASSMRALTNEKLFF.

The chain carries TRBV7-3 and TRBJ2-3; TRBD2 matches at 11 bases. Germline-derived CDR1 and CDR2 are SGHTA and FQGTGA. The CDR3 has 16 amino acids. The trim removed 5 bases at V and 4 bases at J, leaving 8 bases unmatched. The CDR3 DNA reads as TGTGCCAGCAGCCCCTTAGCGGGAGGGCCGGCAGATACGCAGTATTTT. This encodes CASSPLAGGPADTQYF.